These 8 T cell receptor beta chains originate from one sample sequenced in a study of T cell responses to AZD1222 COVID-19 vaccine. TCRdb's copy holds only in-frame clones and misses some; the assay was immunoSEQ multiplex PCR. This sample carries 90,000 to 150,000 clones, just over 85% of them seen once, and the ten largest clones take under 20%. The sequencing used peripheral blood, collected 28 days after the second AZD1222 dose. These receptors were collected from an adult who received the AZD1222 COVID-19 vaccine.

This clone was detected only once. The chain carries TRBV2 and TRBJ2-3, with 8 bases identical to TRBD1. V was pared by 7 bases and J by 2 bases, with 11 bases of the junction left unmatched. CDR1 is SNHLY and CDR2 is FYNNEI in the germline V gene. CDR3 length: 16 residues. The CDR3 protein is CASTRRDRGHTDTQYF. As DNA, the CDR3 is TGTGCCAGCACCCGCCGTGACAGGGGACACACAGATACGCAGTATTTT.

The chain combines TRBV4-1 with TRBJ1-2; 7 nucleotides line up with TRBD1. The J segment lost 0 bases and the V segment lost 2 bases, leaving 3 bases of the junction unmatched. CDR1 and CDR2 from the germline V gene are MGHRA and YSYEKL. The CDR3 totals 15 residues. CDR3 region: CASSQTGTANYGYTF. DNA of the CDR3: TGCGCCAGCAGCCAAACGGGGACAGCTAACTATGGCTACACCTTC.

This clone was recorded a few times. The V call is TRBV29-1, the J call TRBJ2-1; 12 positions match TRBD1. J lost 6 bases, V lost 8 bases, and 5 bases had no gene match. Per germline, CDR1 SQVTM and CDR2 ANQGSEA. This CDR3 comprises 13 residues. In nucleotides, the CDR3 is TGCAGCACTCCGGGACAGGGGGCCAATGAGCAGTTCTTC. This codes for CSTPGQGANEQFF.

The chain links TRBV6-2 or TRBV6-3 to TRBJ1-2; TRBD1 agrees at 8 bases. Germline V gene lookup returns CDR1 MNHEY and CDR2 SVGEGT. After removal of 3 bases from V and 7 bases from J, the junction contained 7 bases not matched to a gene. The CDR3 is 14 amino acids. CDR3 residues: CASSYSTGGTGYTF. The CDR3 nucleotides are TGTGCCAGCAGTTATTCTACAGGGGGAACTGGCTACACCTTC.

V gene TRBV27 combines with J gene TRBJ1-5; the match to TRBD1 covers 9 bases. The CDR3 has 16 residues. V lost 5 bases, J lost 2 bases, and 7 bases stayed unmatched. CDR1 is MNHEY, CDR2 SMNVEV, per germline (reference sequence). The CDR3 here is CASSKTGGFGNQPQHF. CDR3 in DNA: TGTGCCAGCAGTAAAACAGGGGGCTTTGGCAATCAGCCCCAGCATTTT.

The chain couples TRBV7-3 to TRBJ2-2; the D is unclear. The CDR3 is 14 amino acids. Trimming pared 5 bases from V and 6 bases from J, leaving 13 bases between. CDR1 SGHTA and CDR2 FQGTGA come from the germline V gene. The CDR3 DNA is TGTGCCAGCAGCCCAATGGGGTTTCCCGGGGAGCTGTTTTTT. This codes for CASSPMGFPGELFF.

This sequence joins TRBV4-3 and TRBJ1-1; the D gene is possibly TRBD1 (5 bases). This CDR3 has 15 amino acids. The germline V gene encodes CDR1 LGHNA and CDR2 YSLEER. The germline V and J ends were trimmed by 0 bases and 5 bases, with 13 bases remaining between them. The CDR3 reads CASSQDHSWGTEAFF. The CDR3 DNA follows: TGCGCCAGCAGCCAAGATCACTCGTGGGGGACTGAAGCTTTCTTT.

V gene TRBV5-4 combines with J gene TRBJ2-7, with TRBD2 as a possible D gene (5 bases). V was shortened by 1 base and J by 3 bases, with 8 bases between the two germline ends. The germline gives CDR1 SGHNT, CDR2 YYREEE (reference sequence). This CDR3 region has 13 residues. CDR3 sequence reads: CASSLPGIYEQYF. CDR3 DNA sequence: TGTGCCAGCAGCTTGCCCGGGATCTACGAGCAGTACTTC.